Below, one TCR beta chain is given with its context. Its antigen is not known. These data come from a study of CD8+ T cells in alopecia areata. Study overall: Treated patients swallowed 5 to 10 mg of oral tofacitinib twice daily.

Broader study findings: The study also sequences resident alphabeta T cells of normal skin in scalp samples.

Extracted RNA was reverse transcribed, and the resulting cDNA served as sequencing template. Sequenced by immunoSEQ multiplex PCR; TCRdb stores in-frame clones only, minus some. Of 130,000 or so clones in the sample, 70% to 90% were seen once. Treatment given: oral pan-JAK inhibitor, 5-10 mg twice daily. CDR1 is SQVTM, CDR2 ANQGSEA, per germline. The CDR3 has 14 residues. V was shortened by 0 bases and J by 0 bases, with 8 bases between the two germline ends. The V and J genes are TRBV29-1 and TRBJ1-2; no firm D call. This sample comprised CD8+ T cells sorted from blood, obtained at week 4, from a patient treated with tofacitinib. The clonotype was recovered from a human donor with alopecia areata. CDR3 in amino acids: CSVEEGVTNYGYTF. Written as DNA, the CDR3 is TGCAGCGTTGAAGAAGGTGTGACTAACTATGGCTACACCTTC.